This TCR beta chain came from a study of blood T cell repertoires in COVID-19. Germline trimming cut 4 bases from V and 5 bases from J; bases unmatched to any gene: 9. This CDR3 is 15 amino acids long. CDR1 is SGDLS and CDR2 is YYNGEE in the germline V gene. This clone was detected once. The repertoire was sequenced with immunoSEQ multiplex PCR; TCRdb's copy has only in-frame clones and lacks some. The table shows fewer than 200,000 clones, with about four fifths occurring only once. The sample comprised peripheral blood. The sequence derives from a woman aged 80 or older with acute or convalescent COVID-19. J is TRBJ2-5 and V is TRBV9, with 9 bases fitting TRBD1. The CDR3 is CASSLGTGQGETQYF. CDR3 DNA sequence: TGTGCCAGCAGCCTTGGGACAGGGCAAGGGGAGACCCAGTACTTC. The full variable domain, its missing parts supplied by reference TRBV9 and TRBJ2-5, is DSGVTQTPKHLITATGQRVTLRCSPRSGDLSVYWYQQSLDQGLQFLIQYYNGEERAKGNILERFSAQQFPDLHSELNLSSLELGDSALYFCASSLGTGQGETQYFGPGTRLLVL.